This TCR beta chain was profiled in a study of CD8+ T cells in alopecia areata. The sequencing template was cDNA reverse transcribed from extracted RNA. Measured with immunoSEQ multiplex PCR; TCRdb has only the in-frame clones, and not every one. The sample gives approximately 180,000 clones, roughly 50% of which show up once; 10% to 14% is in the top ten. On this clone: Its specificity is unknown.

Germline V gene data show CDR1 as MNHNS and CDR2 as SASEGT. V lost 2 bases, J lost 10 bases, and 11 bases stayed unmatched. This CDR3 is 17 amino acids long. Treatment reported: oral pan-JAK inhibitor, 5-10 mg twice daily. Isolation of CD4+ and CD8+ T cells from PBMCs was achieved by sorting. The study, taken as a whole, reports: Higher clonality was seen in lesional scalp than in normal scalp, especially in alopecia totalis/universalis. When scalp samples are sequenced, resident alphabeta T cells of normal skin are also captured.

This TCR was sampled from a human donor with alopecia areata. This sequence joins TRBV6-1 and TRBJ2-1, with 13 bases fitting TRBD2. The sample here was CD8+ T cells sorted from blood, taken at week 24, from a patient treated with tofacitinib. CDR3 protein: CASSEPTTSGGVREQFF. The CDR3 region has the DNA TGTGCCAGCAGTGAACCAACCACTAGCGGGGGGGTTAGAGAGCAGTTCTTC.